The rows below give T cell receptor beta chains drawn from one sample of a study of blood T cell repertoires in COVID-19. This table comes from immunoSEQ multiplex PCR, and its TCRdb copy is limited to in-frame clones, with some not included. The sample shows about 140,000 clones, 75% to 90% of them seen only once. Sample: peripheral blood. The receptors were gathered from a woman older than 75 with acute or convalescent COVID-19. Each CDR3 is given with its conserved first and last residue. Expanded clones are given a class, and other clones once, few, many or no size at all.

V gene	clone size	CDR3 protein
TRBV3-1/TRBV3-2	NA	CASSLNQETQYF
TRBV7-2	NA	CASSLVGTGASSYEQYF
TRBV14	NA	CASSPLDRGPYEQYF
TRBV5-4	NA	CASGGQGRYEQYF
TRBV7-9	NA	CASSVQGEGYGYTF
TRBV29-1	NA	CSVAGLTNTEAFF
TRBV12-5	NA	CASGSGQVDRQPQHF
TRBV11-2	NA	CASSLMGSGGARETQYF
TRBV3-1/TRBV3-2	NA	CASSQGQPYGYTF
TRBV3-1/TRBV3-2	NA	CASSQGAGKQPQHF
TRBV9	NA	CASSVTGNTEAFF
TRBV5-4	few	CASSQTRGGDGEQYF
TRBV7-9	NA	CASSLQNEQYF
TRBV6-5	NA	CASTKDRSGYNEQFF
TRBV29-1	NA	CSVVQGNTEAFF
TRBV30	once	CAWNRRAGGNTGELFF
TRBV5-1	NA	CASSEPERGAAEAFF
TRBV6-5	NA	CASSSPGLAQDTQYF
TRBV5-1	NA	CASSLALTSGGANTGELFF
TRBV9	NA	CASSTRNTGELFF
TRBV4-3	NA	CASSQDRQGRPTDTQYF
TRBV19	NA	CASRPLGTGGAVYYGYTF
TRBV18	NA	CASSPIYGGFDYGYTF
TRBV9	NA	CASSVLAGAFTDTQYF
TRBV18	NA	CASSPGRVDGYTF
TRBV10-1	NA	CASSGRGTGGGLGYAGELFF
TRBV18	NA	CASSPTNRDYGYTF
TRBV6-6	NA	CASSIGILGEGEQFF
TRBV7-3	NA	CASSLNPGVTEAFF
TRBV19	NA	CASKKDRGNTEAFF